These T cell receptor beta chains were read from a single sample in a study of blood T cell repertoires in COVID-19. TCRdb's copy holds only in-frame clones and misses some; the assay was immunoSEQ multiplex PCR. The sample contains fewer than 350,000 clones, roughly nine tenths of which appear only once. Sequencing input: peripheral blood. These TCRs come from an older woman with COVID-19, enrolled during active disease. Both conserved end residues are part of each CDR3. A D gene is named only where the DNA matches it firmly. Rows may omit the clone size; those that give it use once, few, many or a size class.

abundance	v_gene	j_gene	d_gene	CDR3nt	CDR3aa
-	TRBV4-2	TRBJ2-4	TRBD2	TGTGCCAGCAGCCAAGTCGGGGGGGGCGATAACAAAAACATTCAGTACTTC	CASSQVGGGDNKNIQYF
-	TRBV6-5	TRBJ1-1	TRBD1	TGTGCCAGCAGAAACAGGGGCGTGAACACTGAAGCTTTCTTT	CASRNRGVNTEAFF
-	TRBV2	TRBJ2-7	-	TGTGCCAGCAAAAAGGACAGCTCCTACGAGCAGTACTTC	CASKKDSSYEQYF
-	TRBV5-1	TRBJ2-4	TRBD2	TGCGCCAGCACGTCCGGGGGGAACATTCAGTACTTC	CASTSGGNIQYF
-	TRBV9	TRBJ2-2	-	TGTGCCAGCAGCGTACCGGCAGGCGTCAACACCGGGGAGCTGTTTTTT	CASSVPAGVNTGELFF
-	TRBV5-4	TRBJ1-1	-	TGTGCCAGCAGCTTTTTTAGGAACACTGAAGCTTTCTTT	CASSFFRNTEAFF
-	TRBV3-1/TRBV3-2	TRBJ1-2	-	TGTGCCAGCAGCCAAGATCTGCGGCCAGGGGCGAACTATGGCTACACCTTC	CASSQDLRPGANYGYTF
-	TRBV4-1	TRBJ1-6	-	TGCGCCAGCAGCCGGAGCCAACAAGGCCCAAATAATTCACCCCTCCACTTT	CASSRSQQGPNNSPLHF
-	TRBV27	TRBJ1-1	TRBD1	TGTGCCAGCAGTTTATCTCCAGGGGGCTCTGAAGCTTTCTTT	CASSLSPGGSEAFF
-	TRBV4-1	TRBJ1-5	-	TGCGCCAGCAGCCAAGATTTTGGCCAGGGGAGACAGCCCCAGCATTTT	CASSQDFGQGRQPQHF
-	TRBV5-1	TRBJ2-1	-	TGCGCCAGCAGACTGTATAATGAGCAGTTCTTC	CASRLYNEQFF
-	TRBV19	TRBJ2-5	-	TGTGCCACCAATGGGGGACACCCCCGAGAGACCCAGTACTTC	CATNGGHPRETQYF
-	TRBV19	TRBJ1-3	-	TGTGCCAGTACGGGGGTGGAGGTTGGAAACACCATATATTTT	CASTGVEVGNTIYF
-	TRBV19	TRBJ1-6	-	TGTGCCAGTAGCGCTGGGGGGTTAACATCACCCCTCCACTTT	CASSAGGLTSPLHF
-	TRBV6-5	TRBJ1-1	-	TGTGCCAGCAACCTCGGGGCGGGGTTAACTGAAGCTTTCTTT	CASNLGAGLTEAFF
-	TRBV2	TRBJ1-2	-	TGTGCCAGCAGTGTTGAAGTCCCAGGGCCCGGCTACACCTTC	CASSVEVPGPGYTF
-	TRBV3-1/TRBV3-2	TRBJ1-4	-	TGTGCCAGCAGTTCCGGGACTTTCGGGGAAAAACTGTTTTTT	CASSSGTFGEKLFF
-	TRBV19	TRBJ1-1	-	TGTGCCAGTAGTTTTACACTGAACACTGAAGCTTTCTTT	CASSFTLNTEAFF
-	TRBV18	TRBJ1-1	-	TGTGCCAGCTCACCCCCGGAGGCGTTCGACACTGAAGCTTTCTTT	CASSPPEAFDTEAFF
-	TRBV5-5	TRBJ1-2	-	TGTGCCAGCAGGACCGGGGGGGACTATGGCTACACCTTC	CASRTGGDYGYTF
-	TRBV3-1/TRBV3-2	TRBJ2-5	TRBD1	TGTGCCAGCATCCTACAGGGGGGCCAAGAGACCCAGTACTTC	CASILQGGQETQYF
-	TRBV5-1	TRBJ2-2	-	TGCGCCAGCAGCTTGTTACAGGTCGAGAACACCGGGGAGCTGTTTTTT	CASSLLQVENTGELFF
few	TRBV4-1	TRBJ2-1	-	TGCGCCAGCAGCCAAGGTCGTTCGGATGAGCAGTTCTTC	CASSQGRSDEQFF
-	TRBV6-2/TRBV6-3	TRBJ1-2	-	TGTGCCAGCAGTTACCTACAGGTCTACACCTTC	CASSYLQVYTF
-	TRBV6-5	TRBJ1-2	-	TGTGCCAGCCGACGAGGACAGTTTAACTATGGCTACACCTTC	CASRRGQFNYGYTF
-	TRBV6-5	TRBJ1-1	TRBD1	TGTGCCAGCAGGGCCGGACAGGGACGCACTGAAGCTTTCTTT	CASRAGQGRTEAFF
-	TRBV7-8	TRBJ1-1	-	TGTGCCAGCAGCTTAGGGTCTTTAAGGAGGATGAACACTGAAGCTTTCTTT	CASSLGSLRRMNTEAFF
-	TRBV7-7	TRBJ2-2	TRBD2	TGTGCTAGCAGCTTACGAGCGGGGGCGAACGGGGAGCTGTTTTTT	CASSLRAGANGELFF
-	TRBV7-2	TRBJ1-2	TRBD1	TGTGCCAGCAGCTTAGTTCCGGGACAGAACTATGGCTACACCTTC	CASSLVPGQNYGYTF
-	TRBV5-6	TRBJ2-6	-	TGTGCCAGCAGCTTGGATATCTTCTCTGGGGCCAACGTCCTGACTTTC	CASSLDIFSGANVLTF
-	TRBV18	TRBJ1-4	-	TGTGCCAGCTCTCCAGCACCGCCGGGTGGGGAAAAACTGTTTTTT	CASSPAPPGGEKLFF
-	TRBV5-6	TRBJ1-5	-	TGTGCCAGCAGGGGTCAGGGTTGGCGCAATCAGCCCCAGCATTTT	CASRGQGWRNQPQHF
once	TRBV5-6	TRBJ1-4	-	TGTGCCAGCAGCTTTCGAGGGTTGGTAACTAATGAAAAACTGTTTTTT	CASSFRGLVTNEKLFF
-	TRBV19	TRBJ1-2	-	TGTGCCAGTAGTAGGGACTCAGCTAACTATGGCTACACCTTC	CASSRDSANYGYTF
-	TRBV6-6	TRBJ1-6	TRBD1	TGTGCCAGCAGCCTGACAGGGTCCTATAATTCACCCCTCCACTTT	CASSLTGSYNSPLHF
-	TRBV28	TRBJ2-7	-	TGTGCCAGCAGCGGGACGAGCGGGTACCTACGGGAGCAGTACTTC	CASSGTSGYLREQYF
-	TRBV18	TRBJ1-6	-	TGTGCCAGCTCACCGGTGGGGGGGATAGAACCCCTCCACTTT	CASSPVGGIEPLHF
once	TRBV5-1	TRBJ1-5	-	TGCGCCAGCAGCTTGGTGGGGGGAAGGGAACCCCAGCATTTT	CASSLVGGREPQHF
once	TRBV7-8	TRBJ1-4	TRBD1	TGTGCCAGCAGCTTAGAAGGACAGGGGTATGAAAAACTGTTTTTT	CASSLEGQGYEKLFF
-	TRBV12-3/TRBV12-4	TRBJ2-1	TRBD2	TGTGCCAGCAGCCGGGAGGGTGAGCAGTTCTTC	CASSREGEQFF
-	TRBV4-1	TRBJ2-3	-	TGCGCCAGCAGCCATTTTAGGGGGGATACGCAGTATTTT	CASSHFRGDTQYF
once	TRBV7-6	TRBJ1-5	-	TGTGCCAGCAGCTTAGGAGGGTTGAGCAATCAGCCCCAGCATTTT	CASSLGGLSNQPQHF
-	TRBV7-2	TRBJ2-2	TRBD1	TGTGCCAGCAGCTTAGTTGGGACAGTGACCGGGGAGCTGTTTTTT	CASSLVGTVTGELFF
-	TRBV5-8	TRBJ1-1	TRBD1	TGTGCCAGCAGCTTGGGGACAGGTCTTTTCTTCGCTTTCTTT	CASSLGTGLFFAFF
-	TRBV24-1	TRBJ1-2	-	TGTGCCACTAGAGGGGGAAACTATGGCTACACCTTC	CATRGGNYGYTF
-	TRBV5-1	TRBJ2-7	-	TGCGCCAGCAGCTTGGTGCTAGCAGGAGAGCAGTACTTC	CASSLVLAGEQYF
-	TRBV18	TRBJ2-7	-	TGTGCCAGCTCATCGCCGACAGTCCCCTACGAGCAGTACTTC	CASSSPTVPYEQYF
-	TRBV5-8	TRBJ1-5	TRBD1	TGTGCCAGCAGCTTGCGTGGGACAGGGGTCAATCAGCCCCAGCATTTT	CASSLRGTGVNQPQHF
-	TRBV16	TRBJ1-1	TRBD1	TGTGCCAGCAGCCAAGGAGGGGGCGGCCAGGAAGCTTTCTTT	CASSQGGGGQEAFF
-	TRBV15	TRBJ1-2	-	TGTGCCACCCGGGGGGCGTCGGGCTACACCTTC	CATRGASGYTF
-	TRBV5-1	TRBJ2-2	TRBD1	TGCGCCAGCAGACGGGACAGTAACACCGGGGAGCTGTTTTTT	CASRRDSNTGELFF
-	TRBV7-7	TRBJ1-3	-	TGTGCCAGCAGCCACCGGGTGGGGCACAGTTCCTCTGGAAACACCATATATTTT	CASSHRVGHSSSGNTIYF
-	TRBV6-5	TRBJ1-1	-	TGTGCCAGCACCTACAGTTTGAACACTGAAGCTTTCTTT	CASTYSLNTEAFF
-	TRBV19	TRBJ1-5	TRBD1	TGTGCCAGTAGTGAGACAGGGGAGCGTCAGCCCCAGCATTTT	CASSETGERQPQHF
-	TRBV20-1	TRBJ1-1	-	TGCAGTGCTAGTGGGCGGACGGGGGACACTGAAGCTTTCTTT	CSASGRTGDTEAFF
-	TRBV4-2	TRBJ2-5	-	TGTGCCAGCAGCCCCGGATCAGGGGAGGAGACCCAGTACTTC	CASSPGSGEETQYF
-	TRBV7-3	TRBJ2-2	-	TGTGCCAGCAGCCCCCAGGGATGGGGGAACACCGGGGAGCTGTTTTTT	CASSPQGWGNTGELFF